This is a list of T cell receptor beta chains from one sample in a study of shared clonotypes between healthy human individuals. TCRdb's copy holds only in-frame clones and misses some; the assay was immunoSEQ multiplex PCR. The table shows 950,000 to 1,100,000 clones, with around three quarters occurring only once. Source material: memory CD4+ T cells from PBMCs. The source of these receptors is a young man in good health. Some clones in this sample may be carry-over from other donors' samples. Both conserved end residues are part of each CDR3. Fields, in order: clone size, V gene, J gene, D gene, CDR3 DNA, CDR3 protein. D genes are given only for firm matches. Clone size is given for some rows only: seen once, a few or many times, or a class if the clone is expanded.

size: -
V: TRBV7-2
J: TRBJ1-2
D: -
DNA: TGTGCCAGCAGCCCTAGACAGGCCCTCTATGGCTACACCTTC
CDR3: CASSPRQALYGYTF

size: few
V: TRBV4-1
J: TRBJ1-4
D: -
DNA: TGCGCCAGCAGCCACAGAACCCCGACGGCAACTAATGAAAAACTGTTTTTT
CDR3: CASSHRTPTATNEKLFF

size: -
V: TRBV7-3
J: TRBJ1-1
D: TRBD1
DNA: TGTGCCAGCAGCCCTCAGGGGGGGATGAACACTGAAGCTTTCTTT
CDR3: CASSPQGGMNTEAFF

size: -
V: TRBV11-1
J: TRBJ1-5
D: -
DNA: TGTGCCAGCAGCTTAGGGACAGCCAGCAATCAGCCCCAGCATTTT
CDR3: CASSLGTASNQPQHF

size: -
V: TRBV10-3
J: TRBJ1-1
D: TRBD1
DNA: TGTGCCATCAGTGAGCCGGACAGGGGGCGGACTGAAGCTTTCTTT
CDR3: CAISEPDRGRTEAFF

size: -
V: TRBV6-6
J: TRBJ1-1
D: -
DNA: TGTGCCAGCAGTTACGCGACTGAAGCTTTCTTT
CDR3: CASSYATEAFF

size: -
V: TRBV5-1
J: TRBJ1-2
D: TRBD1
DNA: TGCGCCAGCAGCGTCGGGACAGGGCCCGTCTATGGCTACACCTTC
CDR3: CASSVGTGPVYGYTF

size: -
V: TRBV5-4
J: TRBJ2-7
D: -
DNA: TGTGCCAGCAGCTCGGCCCAGCGCGACACCTACGAGCAGTACTTC
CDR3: CASSSAQRDTYEQYF

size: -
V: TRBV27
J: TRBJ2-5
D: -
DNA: TGTGCCAGCAGGACCTCCGAGACCCAGTACTTC
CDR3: CASRTSETQYF

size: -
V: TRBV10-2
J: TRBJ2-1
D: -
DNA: TGCGCCAGCAGTCCCGACTCCCTGATCGGCTCGTTCTTC
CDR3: CASSPDSLIGSFF

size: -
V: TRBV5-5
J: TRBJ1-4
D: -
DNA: TGTGCCAGCAGCTTGACGGTTGGCAGGGCTGAAAAACTGTTTTTT
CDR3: CASSLTVGRAEKLFF

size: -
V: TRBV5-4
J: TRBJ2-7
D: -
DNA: TGTGCCAGCAAACTAGAAAAGGAATCCTACGAGCAGTACTTC
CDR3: CASKLEKESYEQYF

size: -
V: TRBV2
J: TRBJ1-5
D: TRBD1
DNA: TGTGCCAGCTGCCTGGGACAGAGCAATCAGCCCCAGCATTTT
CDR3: CASCLGQSNQPQHF

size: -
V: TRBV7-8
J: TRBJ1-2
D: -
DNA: TGTGCCAGCAGCTTGGATTCGCGGAATGGTGTTGGCTACACCTTC
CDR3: CASSLDSRNGVGYTF

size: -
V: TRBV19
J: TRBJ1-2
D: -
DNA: TGTGCCAGCGTGGGAGTTGGGGGAAGCTATGGCTACACCTTC
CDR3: CASVGVGGSYGYTF

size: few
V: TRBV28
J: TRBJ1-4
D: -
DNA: TGTGCCAGCAGTTTGTCGGGGGGCGCAACTAATGAAAAACTGTTTTTT
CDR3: CASSLSGGATNEKLFF

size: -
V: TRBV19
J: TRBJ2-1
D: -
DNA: TGTGCCAGTAGTATCGCGGGTAACACGGGACCCAGCTCCTACAATGAGCAGTTCTTC
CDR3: CASSIAGNTGPSSYNEQFF

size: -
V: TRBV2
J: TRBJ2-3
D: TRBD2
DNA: TGTGCCAGCAGAGAAAACTGGACTAGCGGGAGACGGCTCGATCGGGATACGCAGTATTTT
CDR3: CASRENWTSGRRLDRDTQYF

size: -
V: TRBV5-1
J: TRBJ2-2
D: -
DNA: TGCGCCAGCGGGAAGGGTAATTCGAACACCGGGGAGCTGTTTTTT
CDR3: CASGKGNSNTGELFF

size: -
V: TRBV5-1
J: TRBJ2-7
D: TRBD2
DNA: TGCGCCAGCAGCTTGGCCATGACTAGCGGGAGACCCTACGAGCAGTACTTC
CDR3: CASSLAMTSGRPYEQYF

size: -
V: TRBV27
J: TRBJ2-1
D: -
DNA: TGTGCCAGCAGTTTGATTTTAGCGGCTAACTACAATGAGCAGTTCTTC
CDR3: CASSLILAANYNEQFF

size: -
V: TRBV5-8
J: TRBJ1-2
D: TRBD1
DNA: TGTGCCAGCAGCTCATACAGGGGCAGCGGATGGGGCTACACCTTC
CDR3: CASSSYRGSGWGYTF